The next 20 T cell receptor beta chains were all read from a single sample in a study of cytomegalovirus exposure and HLA in healthy donors. In the PCR, 60 Vbeta and 13 Jbeta primers were used. Clones were sequenced by immunoSEQ multiplex PCR, and TCRdb holds only the in-frame ones, with some missing. Among roughly 100,000 clones, 75% to 80% were seen once, and the ten largest hold 5% to 6.5%. The sample taken for sequencing was PBMCs. The receptor set was obtained from a man aged 60 to 75 in good health and CMV-seropositive.

The genes are TRBV29-1 and TRBJ2-7, with 7 nucleotides matching TRBD1. Germline V CDR1 and CDR2: SQVTM, ANQGSEA. Trimming at V came to 7 bases and at J to 2 bases, leaving 11 bases not matched to a gene. CDR3 length: 14 residues. Written as DNA, the CDR3 is TGCAGCGCTTCCGGACAGGTTGCGGCCTACGAGCAGTACTTC. This codes for CSASGQVAAYEQYF.

The rearrangement uses TRBV18 and TRBJ2-5, with a possible D match to TRBD1 (6 bases). Near its end, the DNA agrees better with TRBJ2-7, so the J call may be wrong. The CDR3 covers 13 residues. Looked up from germline, CDR1 is KGHSH and CDR2 is LQKENI. For the CDR3, the DNA is TGTGCCAGCTCAGAGGGGGTCTCCTACGAGCAGTACTTC. Its translation is CASSEGVSYEQYF.

The rearrangement uses TRBV6-1 and TRBJ2-7; TRBD2 agrees at 11 bases. V was clipped by 7 bases and J by 2 bases; unmatched bases: 4. The CDR3 totals 14 residues. Germline CDR1 and CDR2: MNHNS and SASEGT. The CDR3 sequence is CASIVSGGAYEQYF. Written as DNA, the CDR3 is TGTGCCAGCATCGTTAGCGGGGGGGCCTACGAGCAGTACTTC.

This clone was counted once. This chain links TRBV18 with TRBJ2-3; 8 bases map to TRBD1. The CDR3 consists of 16 residues. After removal of 4 bases from V and 2 bases from J, the junction contained 8 bases not matched to a gene. CDR1 and CDR2 from the germline V gene are KGHSH and LQKENI. The CDR3, as DNA: TGTGCCAGCTCACAAGTTGAGACAGGGGCCACAGATACGCAGTATTTT. Its protein is CASSQVETGATDTQYF.

V is TRBV28 and J is TRBJ2-2, with D perhaps matching TRBD2 (7 bases). The CDR3 contains 14 residues. Between the trimmed V and J ends, which lost 6 bases and 7 bases, there was a span of 15 bases. Germline V gene lookup returns CDR1 MDHEN and CDR2 SYDVKM. CDR3 DNA sequence: TGTGCCAGCAGGGAGGGAGGGGGAGTCGGGGAGCTGTTTTTT. Translation gives CASREGGGVGELFF.

In this sample, this clone turned up once. The chain is built from TRBV5-1 and TRBJ2-2; 7 bases align to TRBD1. Germline CDR1 SGHRS, CDR2 YFSETQ. With 0 bases clipped from V and 3 bases from J, the junction kept 2 bases outside the gene matches. The CDR3 is 15 residues long. Written as DNA, the CDR3 is TGCGCCAGCAGCTTGGGGGACAGATACACCGGGGAGCTGTTTTTT. Encoded protein: CASSLGDRYTGELFF.

Comments on this clone: It is likely a read error, because the conserved phenylalanine at the end of the CDR3 is missing. The V and J genes are TRBV4-3 and TRBJ1-2; TRBD1 matches at 8 bases. V lost 0 bases to trimming and J lost 4 bases; unmatched junction nucleotides: 1. The CDR3 is 14 residues long. Germline CDR1 LGHNA, CDR2 YSLEER. DNA of the CDR3: TGCGCCAGCAGCCAAGATGGGACAGGCTATGGCTACACCCTC. Translation: CASSQDGTGYGYTL.

This clone was picked up one time. The rearrangement uses TRBV27 and TRBJ1-5; D is undetermined. V was cut by 4 bases and J by 1 base, with 5 bases left in between. CDR3 length equals 13 residues. Looked up from germline, CDR1 is MNHEY and CDR2 is SMNVEV (reference sequence). The CDR3 is CASSYYSNQPQHF. The DNA of the CDR3 is TGTGCCAGCAGTTACTACAGCAATCAGCCCCAGCATTTT.

The chain links TRBV18 to TRBJ2-5; 7 nucleotides line up with TRBD2. V shed 2 bases, J shed 4 bases, and the junction held 7 bases outside the gene matches. There are 15 residues in the CDR3. CDR1 is KGHSH and CDR2 is LQKENI in the germline V gene. The CDR3 reads CASSPSQGGRETQYF. In DNA form, the CDR3 reads TGTGCCAGCTCACCATCCCAGGGAGGGCGAGAGACCCAGTACTTC.

This clone was picked up one time. The chain recombines TRBV7-9 with TRBJ1-1, with D maybe TRBD1 (6 bases). CDR1 and CDR2 (germline): SEHNR, FQNEAQ (reference sequence). V lost 5 bases, J lost 11 bases, and 18 bases lay in between. This CDR3 region has 13 residues. The CDR3 region is CASSQKPGDGAFF. CDR3 DNA: TGTGCCAGCAGCCAAAAACCAGGGGATGGGGCTTTCTTT.

The chain recombines TRBV5-1 with TRBJ2-3; 15 bases agree with TRBD2. The J segment lost 5 bases and the V segment lost 1 base, leaving 2 bases of the junction unmatched. The germline V gene encodes CDR1 SGHRS and CDR2 YFSETQ. This CDR3 has 16 residues. The CDR3 nucleotides are TGCGCCAGCAGCTTGAGGACTAGCGGGGGGGGAGATACGCAGTATTTT. Amino acid sequence: CASSLRTSGGGDTQYF.

The rearrangement uses TRBV11-2 and TRBJ1-4; 11 bases fit TRBD1. Germline V lookup: CDR1 SGHAT, CDR2 FQNNGV. This CDR3 comprises 15 residues. The V gene end was trimmed by 6 bases and the J gene end by 6 bases; junction bases not matched to a gene: 6. The CDR3 coding sequence is TGTGCCAGCAGATCAACGGGACAGGGGGATGAAAAACTGTTTTTT. Residues: CASRSTGQGDEKLFF.

This chain joins TRBV6-1 and TRBJ2-2, with TRBD1 as a possible D gene (6 bases). This CDR3 region has 14 residues. Trimming stripped 11 bases from V and 4 bases from J, with 17 bases between. Germline V gene sequence: CDR1 MNHNS, CDR2 SASEGT. The CDR3 DNA reads as TGTGCCTTCCAGAGGGGGTCTGGCACCGGGGAGCTGTTTTTT. Its protein is CAFQRGSGTGELFF.

The chain joins TRBV6-5 to TRBJ1-5; D ambiguous. The CDR3 has 13 amino acids. The V and J ends lost 1 base and 4 bases respectively, with 5 bases between them. In germline, CDR1 is MNHEY, CDR2 SVGAGI. The CDR3 DNA reads TGTGCCAGCAGTTACTTCAGAAATCAGCCCCAGCATTTT. Its translation: CASSYFRNQPQHF.

The chain uses TRBV9 and TRBJ2-7; 7 nucleotides match TRBD2. V dropped 1 base and J dropped 2; count of bases not matched to a gene: 6. CDR1 and CDR2 (germline): SGDLS, YYNGEE. The CDR3 sequence is 15 residues long. The CDR3, as DNA: TGTGCCAGCAGCGTAAACCCCCGGGGGGCCTACGAGCAGTACTTC. It specifies CASSVNPRGAYEQYF.

The V gene is TRBV18, the J gene TRBJ2-7, with a tentative D call TRBD1 (5 bases). In germline, CDR1 is KGHSH, CDR2 LQKENI. Trimming took off 3 bases at V and 3 bases at J, with 9 bases between the two ends. The CDR3 is made up of 13 amino acids. The CDR3 reads CASSPKTVYEQYF. CDR3 bases: TGTGCCAGCTCACCTAAGACAGTCTACGAGCAGTACTTC.

V and J are TRBV18 and TRBJ2-7; 8 positions match TRBD2. The ends lost 3 bases at V and 4 bases at J; junction bases unmatched: 2. This CDR3 contains 13 residues. Germline assignment: CDR1 KGHSH and CDR2 LQKENI. CDR3 nucleotide sequence: TGTGCCAGCTCACCCGGGACTAGTTACGAGCAGTACTTC. This encodes CASSPGTSYEQYF.

This clone was counted a single time. The CDR3 here is CASSLAGTGDYGYTF. Written as DNA, the CDR3 is TGTGCCAGCAGCTTAGCGGGGACAGGAGACTATGGCTACACCTTC. The chain couples TRBV7-2 to TRBJ1-2; 8 nucleotides line up with TRBD1. Per germline, CDR1 SGHTA and CDR2 FQGNSA. The CDR3 runs to 15 residues. After removal of 0 bases from V and 3 bases from J, the junction contained 3 bases not matched to a gene.

This clone is labeled medium-sized. V gene TRBV5-6 combines with J gene TRBJ1-2; D is undetermined. The V gene lost 1 base and the J gene lost 0 bases, with 4 bases spanning the gap. The length of the CDR3 is 13 residues. Germline V gene data show CDR1 as SGHDT and CDR2 as YYEEEE. The CDR3 bases are TGTGCCAGCAGCTTGACAGCTAACTATGGCTACACCTTC. Its protein product is CASSLTANYGYTF. The whole variable domain, remainder taken from reference TRBV5-6 and TRBJ1-2, is DAGVTQSPTHLIKTRGQQVTLRCSPKSGHDTVSWYQQALGQGPQFIFQYYEEEERQRGNFPDRFSGHQFPNYSSELNVNALLLGDSALYLCASSLTANYGYTFGSGTRLTVV.

The chain links TRBV6-1 to TRBJ2-1; TRBD1 matches 8 bases. Germline CDR1 and CDR2: MNHNS and SASEGT. V shed 2 bases and J 5 bases; nucleotides not matched to a gene: 11. CDR3 length: 17 residues. This chain's CDR3 is CASSERDGTGGHNEQFF. The DNA for the CDR3 is TGTGCCAGCAGTGAACGGGACGGGACAGGAGGGCACAATGAGCAGTTCTTC.